The rows below give T cell receptor beta chains drawn from one sample of a study of T-cell memory formation after mild COVID-19. TCRdb passed the 5' RACE reads through MiXCR, listing each CDR3 protein once. In the table there are over 120,000 distinct CDR3 sequences, 19% of which are singletons. The source material was PBMCs or a T cell subset sorted from them (not recorded which). The receptors shown here come from an adult woman who had mild COVID-19 (a few samples of this study predate the infection). Cell type and time point are not known. Each CDR3 is given with its conserved first and last residue. A D gene is named only where the DNA matches it firmly. Clone size is shown for a subset of rows, as once, few, many or a class of expanded clone.

j_call	v_call	d_call	clone_size	cdr3_aa	cdr3_nt
TRBJ2-7	TRBV2	TRBD2	NA	CASQLTSGGNYEQYF	TGTGCCAGCCAGCTAACTAGCGGGGGGAACTACGAGCAGTACTTC
TRBJ1-1	TRBV5-5	TRBD1	few	CASSYGQGFLKGAFF	TGTGCCAGCAGTTACGGACAGGGGTTCTTGAAGGGAGCTTTCTTT
TRBJ2-1	TRBV7-6	TRBD2	many	CASTVRGGGGSYNEQFF	TGTGCCAGCACCGTGCGGGGCGGGGGTGGCTCCTACAATGAGCAGTTCTTC
TRBJ2-5	TRBV2	NA	few	CASFGLQETQYF	TGTGCCAGCTTCGGCCTTCAAGAGACCCAGTACTTC
TRBJ1-2	TRBV7-9	NA	NA	CASSQARGSYGYTF	TGTGCCAGCAGCCAGGCCCGGGGTTCCTATGGCTACACCTTC
TRBJ2-3	TRBV4-3	NA	NA	CASSQEGVSTDTQYF	TGCGCCAGCAGCCAAGAGGGGGTGAGCACAGATACGCAGTATTTT
TRBJ2-1	TRBV7-6	NA	few	CASSFPGSSYNEQFF	TGTGCCAGCAGCTTCCCAGGGAGCTCCTACAATGAGCAGTTCTTC
TRBJ2-7	TRBV11-2	TRBD1	few	CASSLVGTVAYEQYF	TGTGCCAGCAGCTTAGTGGGGACAGTGGCCTACGAGCAGTACTTC
TRBJ1-1	TRBV2	NA	NA	CASGMAEGTEAFF	TGTGCCAGCGGAATGGCAGAAGGCACTGAAGCTTTCTTT
TRBJ2-5	TRBV7-8	TRBD2	few	CASTSLAGNFRETQYF	TGTGCCAGCACCTCTCTAGCGGGGAACTTCCGGGAGACCCAGTACTTC
TRBJ1-3	TRBV9	NA	few	CASSALGDLRRNTIYF	TGTGCCAGCAGCGCTTTGGGGGATCTGCGGCGAAACACCATATATTTT
TRBJ1-2	TRBV6-5	TRBD1	NA	CASSYSRTGRSYGYTF	TGTGCCAGCAGTTACTCGAGGACAGGGCGAAGCTATGGCTACACCTTC
TRBJ2-3	TRBV4-3	NA	NA	CASSQSGRAQYF	TGCGCCAGCAGCCAATCGGGGCGGGCGCAGTATTTT
TRBJ2-2	TRBV3-1	TRBD2	NA	CASSPLLALAGVTGELFF	TGTGCCAGCAGCCCCCTTCTAGCACTAGCGGGAGTCACCGGGGAGCTGTTTTTT
TRBJ2-4	TRBV7-3	TRBD1	few	CASSSDRGYIQYF	TGTGCCAGCAGCTCCGACAGGGGATACATTCAGTACTTC
TRBJ2-3	TRBV5-1	NA	few	CASSPGTARDTQYF	TGCGCCAGCAGCCCAGGGACGGCAAGGGACACGCAGTATTTT
TRBJ1-1	TRBV18	NA	NA	CASSSNGGLMDTEAFF	TGTGCCAGCTCCTCTAATGGGGGGCTTATGGACACTGAAGCTTTCTTT
TRBJ1-1	TRBV12-3/TRBV12-4	NA	few	CASRYQSMNTEAFF	TGTGCCAGCAGGTATCAGTCGATGAACACTGAAGCTTTCTTT
TRBJ2-2	TRBV7-6	NA	many	CASSRGTLNTGELFF	TGTGCCAGCAGCCGAGGGACTTTGAACACCGGGGAGCTGTTTTTT
TRBJ1-6	TRBV28	TRBD1	NA	CASSVRDSYNSPLHF	TGTGCCAGCAGTGTCCGGGACAGTTATAATTCACCCCTCCACTTT
TRBJ2-1	TRBV12-3/TRBV12-4	NA	few	CASSLSKANEQFF	TGTGCCAGCAGTTTATCGAAGGCCAATGAGCAGTTCTTC
TRBJ1-5	TRBV24-1	TRBD1	few	CATSDSTGVNQPQHF	TGTGCCACCAGTGATTCGACAGGGGTGAATCAGCCCCAGCATTTT
TRBJ2-1	TRBV7-8	TRBD2	few	CASSFLAGISYNEQFF	TGTGCCAGCAGCTTCCTAGCGGGAATCTCCTACAATGAGCAGTTCTTC
TRBJ2-1	TRBV9	NA	few	CASSAGQGFVEQFF	TGTGCCAGCAGCGCGGGGCAGGGTTTCGTTGAGCAGTTCTTC
TRBJ2-7	TRBV5-1	NA	NA	CASSLEGDYEQYF	TGCGCCAGCAGCTTGGAAGGGGACTACGAGCAGTACTTC
TRBJ1-2	TRBV12-3/TRBV12-4	NA	NA	CASSLVSGYGYTF	TGTGCCAGCAGTTTGGTATCAGGGTATGGCTACACCTTC
TRBJ2-5	TRBV29-1	NA	NA	CSVEAGQKGETQYF	TGCAGCGTTGAGGCAGGCCAAAAGGGGGAGACCCAGTACTTC
TRBJ2-6	TRBV5-5	NA	once	CASSLAVSGRGGSGANVLTF	TGTGCCAGCAGCTTGGCTGTTTCCGGGAGAGGTGGCTCTGGGGCCAACGTCCTGACTTTC
TRBJ1-5	TRBV7-9	NA	few	CASSLARGPGSNQPQHF	TGTGCCAGCAGCTTAGCGAGGGGTCCGGGGAGCAATCAGCCCCAGCATTTT
TRBJ2-5	TRBV27	TRBD2	NA	CASSGGGLIETQYF	TGTGCCAGCAGCGGCGGGGGACTTATTGAGACCCAGTACTTC
TRBJ1-2	TRBV18	TRBD1	NA	CASSLPTGGNYGYTF	TGTGCCAGCTCACTACCTACAGGGGGAAACTATGGCTACACCTTC
TRBJ1-4	TRBV18	NA	NA	CASSPLATNEKLFF	TGTGCCAGCTCACCACTTGCAACTAATGAAAAACTGTTTTTT
TRBJ2-3	TRBV5-1	NA	few	CASSFDPGTDTQYF	TGCGCCAGCAGCTTCGACCCCGGCACAGATACGCAGTATTTT
TRBJ2-1	TRBV9	TRBD2	NA	CASSVGQLRTSGAYNEQFF	TGTGCCAGCAGCGTAGGTCAGTTGAGGACTAGCGGGGCTTACAATGAGCAGTTCTTC
TRBJ2-2	TRBV2	TRBD2	few	CASTLRVLAGVSTQLGGGELFF	TGTGCCAGCACCCTTCGCGTACTAGCGGGAGTGTCCACGCAGCTCGGGGGCGGGGAGCTGTTTTTT
TRBJ2-3	TRBV7-2	NA	NA	CASSHQWGRRADTQYF	TGTGCCAGCAGCCACCAGTGGGGGCGGAGGGCAGATACGCAGTATTTT
TRBJ1-2	TRBV6-1	NA	NA	CASSKGGSDYGYTF	TGTGCCAGCAGTAAAGGGGGATCTGACTATGGCTACACCTTC
TRBJ2-5	TRBV20-1	TRBD2	NA	CSVPTSGRRTQYF	TGCAGTGTACCGACTAGCGGGAGGAGGACCCAGTACTTC
TRBJ1-2	TRBV9	NA	few	CASSVGDIEGYTF	TGTGCCAGCAGCGTAGGGGACATCGAGGGCTACACCTTC
TRBJ1-4	TRBV15	TRBD1	few	CATSRDRGDEKLFF	TGTGCCACCAGCCGCGACAGGGGGGATGAAAAACTGTTTTTT
TRBJ1-6	TRBV4-2	NA	NA	CASSPGVDNSPLHF	TGTGCCAGCAGCCCGGGGGTAGATAATTCACCCCTCCACTTT